This T cell receptor beta chain emerged from a study of blood T cell repertoires in COVID-19 (dated by TCRdb to 2020 to 2022). About the investigation overall: The collaborator samples originated in the United States, Italy and Spain and spanned the acute and convalescent phases of COVID-19. The prospective study material was composed of cDNA or gDNA derived from T cells, B-cell-depleted T cells, or PBMCs. Subjects who had been exposed to COVID-19, were actively infected with it, or had recovered from it provided the deeply sampled blood TCRbeta repertoires that made up the dataset. The repertoires were released in a freely available public database intended as a resource for research on the immune response to SARS-CoV-2. Samples were obtained from the ongoing ImmuneRACE study (first 160 participants) and from about 1,300 subjects provided by 6 global collaborators. A de-identified subject ID, COVID-19 status, age in years and sex were almost always included in the sample metadata. Where available, HLA class I and class II types were taken from metadata supplied by the sample provider and were not determined by assay-based typing. The paper as a whole reports these results and caveats: Clinical and demographic metadata were provided uncurated, with the amount varying by source and participant.

Trimming takes 6 bases off V and 1 base off J; junction bases not matched to a gene: 10. Based on the germline V gene (reference sequence), the CDR1 and CDR2 sequences are SEHNR and FQNEAQ. The CDR3 starts with the cysteine, ends with the phenylalanine, and has 18 residues. Here the CDR3 DNA is all that survives: 54 bases in frame from base 1. TCRbeta CDR3 regions were amplified from genomic DNA by means of the immunoSEQ Assay, a bias-controlled multiplex PCR. The authors processed their data as follows. The number of nucleated cells in each sample was estimated from the amplification of reference gene primers within the assay. To quantify the absolute abundance of each unique TCRbeta CDR3 rearrangement, sequence reads were collapsed and filtered. For each sample, productive Simpson clonality was calculated as the square root of Simpson's diversity index across productive rearrangements. Not all clones reach the TCRdb copy of this immuneACCESS table, which keeps in-frame sequences only. Checked studies attribute under half of the gap to unresolved V genes and leave the rest unexplained. The DNA gave D and trimming, while V, J and clone size come from that table. The sample yields more than 95,000 clones; roughly 82% were counted once. The ten most abundant clones make up more than 10% of the sample.

On this clone itself: Its recognized antigen is unknown. Per-nucleotide qualities are absent, and no much larger clonotype sits a single base away.

Each collaborating institution followed its own protocols to collect whole blood in K2EDTA tubes. For TCRbeta analysis, collaborator samples were shipped as frozen whole blood, as isolated PBMCs, or as DNA extracted from either sample type. Sample: peripheral blood. The chain couples TRBV7-9 to TRBJ2-2, with 11 junctional bases fitting TRBD1. The clonotype originates from a human donor in a cohort sampled during active COVID-19. This receptor carries the CDR3 CASRPPGQGVLNTGELFF. The DNA reads as follows: TGTGCCAGCAGACCTCCGGGACAGGGGGTTTTGAACACCGGGGAGCTGTTTTTT.